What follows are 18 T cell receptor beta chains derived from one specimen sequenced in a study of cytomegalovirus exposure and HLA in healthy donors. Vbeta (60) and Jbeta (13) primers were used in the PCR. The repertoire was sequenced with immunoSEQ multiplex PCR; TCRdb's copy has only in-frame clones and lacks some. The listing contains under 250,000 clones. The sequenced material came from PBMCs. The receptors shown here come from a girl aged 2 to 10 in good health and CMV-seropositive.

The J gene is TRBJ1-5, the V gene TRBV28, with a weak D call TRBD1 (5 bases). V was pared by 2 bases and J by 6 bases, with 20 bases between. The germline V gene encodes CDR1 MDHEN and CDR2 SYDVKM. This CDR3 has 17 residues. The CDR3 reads CASSLLGGAFRVQPQHF. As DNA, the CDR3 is TGTGCCAGCAGTTTACTCGGTGGGGCCTTTAGGGTTCAGCCCCAGCATTTT. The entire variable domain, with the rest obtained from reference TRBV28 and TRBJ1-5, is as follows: DVKVTQSSRYLVKRTGEKVFLECVQDMDHENMFWYRQDPGLGLRLIYFSYDVKMKEKGDIPEGYSVSREKKERFSLILESASTNQTSMYLCASSLLGGAFRVQPQHFGDGTRLSIL.

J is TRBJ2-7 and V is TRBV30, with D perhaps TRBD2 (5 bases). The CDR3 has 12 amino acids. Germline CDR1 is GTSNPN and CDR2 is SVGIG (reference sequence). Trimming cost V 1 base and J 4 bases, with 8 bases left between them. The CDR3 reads CAWSALAYEQYF. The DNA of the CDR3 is TGTGCCTGGAGTGCCTTAGCGTACGAGCAGTACTTC.

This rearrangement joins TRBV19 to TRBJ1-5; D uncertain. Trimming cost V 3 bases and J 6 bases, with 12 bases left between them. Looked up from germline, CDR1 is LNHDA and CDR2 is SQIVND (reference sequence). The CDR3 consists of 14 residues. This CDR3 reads CASSMEGGSQPQHF. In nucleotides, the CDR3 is TGTGCCAGTAGTATGGAGGGTGGAAGTCAGCCCCAGCATTTT.

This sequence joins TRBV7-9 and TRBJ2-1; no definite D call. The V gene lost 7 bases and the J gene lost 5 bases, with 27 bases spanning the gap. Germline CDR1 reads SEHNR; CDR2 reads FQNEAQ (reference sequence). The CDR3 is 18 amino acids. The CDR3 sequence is CASIPMGVTLRTDNEQFF. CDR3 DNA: TGTGCCAGCATCCCCATGGGCGTTACACTTCGCACCGACAATGAGCAGTTCTTC.

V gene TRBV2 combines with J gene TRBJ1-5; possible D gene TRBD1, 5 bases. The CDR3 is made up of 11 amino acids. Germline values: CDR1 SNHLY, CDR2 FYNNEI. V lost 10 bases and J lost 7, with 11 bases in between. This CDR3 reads CATGGEQPQHF. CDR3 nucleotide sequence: TGTGCCACGGGGGGGGAACAGCCCCAGCATTTT.

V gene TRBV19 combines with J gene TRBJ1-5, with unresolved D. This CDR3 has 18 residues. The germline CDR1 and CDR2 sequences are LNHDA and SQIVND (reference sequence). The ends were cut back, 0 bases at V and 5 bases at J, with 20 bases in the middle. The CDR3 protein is CASSIELGGSSPHQPQHF. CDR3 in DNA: TGTGCCAGTAGTATAGAATTGGGAGGATCTTCCCCCCATCAGCCCCAGCATTTT.

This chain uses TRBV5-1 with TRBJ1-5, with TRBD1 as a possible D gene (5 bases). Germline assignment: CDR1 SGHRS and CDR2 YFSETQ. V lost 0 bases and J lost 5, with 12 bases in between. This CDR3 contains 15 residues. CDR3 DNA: TGCGCCAGCAGCTTGGGAGACAGAGATGATCAGCCCCAGCATTTT. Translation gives CASSLGDRDDQPQHF. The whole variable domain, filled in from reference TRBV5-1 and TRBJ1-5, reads KAGVTQTPRYLIKTRGQQVTLSCSPISGHRSVSWYQQTPGQGLQFLFEYFSETQRNKGNFPGRFSGRQFSNSRSEMNVSTLELGDSALYLCASSLGDRDDQPQHFGDGTRLSIL.

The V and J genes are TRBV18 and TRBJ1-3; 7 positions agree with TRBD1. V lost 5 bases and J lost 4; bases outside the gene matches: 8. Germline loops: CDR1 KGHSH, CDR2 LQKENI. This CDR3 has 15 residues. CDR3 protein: CASSNRQGQGNTIYF. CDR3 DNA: TGTGCCAGCTCAAATAGACAGGGCCAAGGAAACACCATATATTTT.

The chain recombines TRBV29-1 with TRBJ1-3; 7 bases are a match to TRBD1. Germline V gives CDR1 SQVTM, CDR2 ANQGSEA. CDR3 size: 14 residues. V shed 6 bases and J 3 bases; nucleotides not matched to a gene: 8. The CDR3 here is CSVGQGTVGNTIYF. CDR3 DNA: TGCAGCGTGGGACAAGGGACAGTTGGAAACACCATATATTTT.

Here the CDR3 DNA reads TGCGCCAGCACCTATGGAGGCGCAGGGGGCCCGAACGAGCAGTACTTC. This sequence encodes CASTYGGAGGPNEQYF. The chain links TRBV5-1 to TRBJ2-5, with 8 bases that match TRBD1. The J call may be faulty, since TRBJ2-7 better matches the DNA end. The CDR3 extends over 16 amino acids. Germline assignment: CDR1 SGHRS and CDR2 YFSETQ.

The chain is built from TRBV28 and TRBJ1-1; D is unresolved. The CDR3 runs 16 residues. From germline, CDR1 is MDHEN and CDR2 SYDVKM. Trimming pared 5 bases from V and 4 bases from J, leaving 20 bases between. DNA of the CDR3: TGTGCCAGCAGTCGGCAGTCGGGATTCCTTGGCACTGAAGCTTTCTTT. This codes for CASSRQSGFLGTEAFF.

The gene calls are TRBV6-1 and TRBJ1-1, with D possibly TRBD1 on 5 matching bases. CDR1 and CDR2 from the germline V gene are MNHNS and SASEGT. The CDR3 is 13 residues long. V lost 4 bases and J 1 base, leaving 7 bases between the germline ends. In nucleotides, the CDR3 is TGTGCCAGCAGTGTCCAGGGGAACACTGAAGCTTTCTTT. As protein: CASSVQGNTEAFF.

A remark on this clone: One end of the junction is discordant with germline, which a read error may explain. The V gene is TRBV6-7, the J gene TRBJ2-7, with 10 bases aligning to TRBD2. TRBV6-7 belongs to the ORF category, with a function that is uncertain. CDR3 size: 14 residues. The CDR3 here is CLSFLAGDKYEQYF. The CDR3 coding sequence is TGCCTTTCATTCCTAGCGGGAGACAAGTACGAGCAGTACTTC.

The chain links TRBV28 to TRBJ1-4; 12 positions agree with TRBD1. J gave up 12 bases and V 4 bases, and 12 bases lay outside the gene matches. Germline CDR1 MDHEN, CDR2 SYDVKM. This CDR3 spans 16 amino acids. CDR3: CASSSPRDRGLVELFF. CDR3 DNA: TGTGCCAGCAGTTCACCACGGGACAGGGGGCTGGTAGAACTGTTTTTT.

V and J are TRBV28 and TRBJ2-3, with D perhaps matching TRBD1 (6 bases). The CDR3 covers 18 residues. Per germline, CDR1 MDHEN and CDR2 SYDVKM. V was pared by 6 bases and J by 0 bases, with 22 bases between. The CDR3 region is CASSLTAYRQASTDTQYF. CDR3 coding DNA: TGTGCCAGCAGCCTAACCGCCTACCGACAGGCTAGCACAGATACGCAGTATTTT.

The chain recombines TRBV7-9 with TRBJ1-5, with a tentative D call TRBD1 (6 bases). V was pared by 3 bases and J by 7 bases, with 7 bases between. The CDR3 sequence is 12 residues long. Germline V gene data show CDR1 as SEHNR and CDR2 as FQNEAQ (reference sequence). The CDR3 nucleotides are TGTGCCAGCAGCTTGGGGGCACAGCCCCAGCATTTT. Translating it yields CASSLGAQPQHF.

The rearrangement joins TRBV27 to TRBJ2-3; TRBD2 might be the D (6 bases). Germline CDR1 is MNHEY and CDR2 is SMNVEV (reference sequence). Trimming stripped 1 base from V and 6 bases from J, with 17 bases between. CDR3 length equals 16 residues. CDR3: CASSLLKGSGEDTQYF. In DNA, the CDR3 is TGTGCCAGCAGTTTATTGAAGGGATCGGGGGAGGATACGCAGTATTTT.

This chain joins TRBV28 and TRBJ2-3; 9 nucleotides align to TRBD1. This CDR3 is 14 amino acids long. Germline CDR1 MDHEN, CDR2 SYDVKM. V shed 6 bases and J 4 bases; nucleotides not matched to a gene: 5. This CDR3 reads CASRETGGADTQYF. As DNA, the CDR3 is TGTGCCAGCAGGGAGACAGGGGGAGCAGATACGCAGTATTTT.